These 2 T cell receptor beta chains came from one sample sequenced in a study of shared clonotypes between healthy human individuals. The repertoire was sequenced with immunoSEQ multiplex PCR; TCRdb's copy has only in-frame clones and lacks some. The table records under 2.5 million clones, approximately 90% of them present only once. Sequenced sample: naive CD4+ T cells from PBMCs. This sample's subset: CD45RA+ positively selected. Receptors originate from a man aged 18 to 30 in good health. Some clones in this sample may be carry-over from other donors' samples.

The chain has TRBV5-1 and TRBJ2-1; 9 bases are shared with TRBD2. This CDR3 has 15 residues. V was clipped by 7 bases and J by 8 bases; unmatched bases: 13. The germline V gene has CDR1 SGHRS and CDR2 YFSETQ. Written as DNA, the CDR3 is TGCGCCAGCGCGTTCATAGCGGGAGTTGTAGATGAGCAGTTCTTC. Translated, it gives CASAFIAGVVDEQFF.

The J gene is TRBJ2-3, the V gene TRBV7-2; maybe TRBD2 (5 bases). Germline CDR1 and CDR2: SGHTA and FQGNSA. V was cut by 6 bases and J by 1 base, with 5 bases left in between. The CDR3 covers 12 residues. The CDR3 DNA reads as TGTGCCAGCAGGCGGGGCACAGATACGCAGTATTTT. It specifies CASRRGTDTQYF.